Each of the 19 T cell receptor beta chains below was sequenced from the same sample in a study of cytomegalovirus exposure and HLA in healthy donors (dated by TCRdb to 2015 to 2018). Library prep was done by the immunoSEQ multiplex PCR assay. For the multiplex PCR, a mixture combining 60 forward primers for TCR Vbeta segments and 13 reverse primers for TCR Jbeta segments was used. TCRdb carries this immuneACCESS record with in-frame sequences only. Its versions omit some clonotypes, under half of them owing to an unresolved V gene in the studies checked, with the rest unexplained. A total of about 130,000 clones appear in this sample, 75% to 85% of them only once. The ten top clones hold roughly 1.2% of the sample. Sequenced input: PBMCs. The receptors stem from a girl under 10 years old in good health and CMV-seronegative.

V usage is TRBV27 and J usage is TRBJ2-1; 11 positions match TRBD1. The length of the CDR3 is 19 residues. CDR1 and CDR2 (germline): MNHEY, SMNVEV (reference sequence). V lost 2 bases to trimming and J lost 4 bases; unmatched junction nucleotides: 13. As DNA, the CDR3 is TGTGCCAGCAGTTTAAGCCCGGGGACAGGGGGATCCTCTTACAATGAGCAGTTCTTC. Residues: CASSLSPGTGGSSYNEQFF.

The chain employs TRBV5-1 and TRBJ2-6; TRBD1 aligns across 9 bases. V was pared by 0 bases and J by 2 bases, with 3 bases of the junction left unmatched. CDR1 and CDR2 from the germline V gene are SGHRS and YFSETQ. The CDR3 has 17 residues. The CDR3, as DNA: TGCGCCAGCAGCTTGGGCGGACAGGGGACTGGGGCCAACGTCCTGACTTTC. Its translation is CASSLGGQGTGANVLTF.

This chain connects TRBV9 to TRBJ1-4; D is perhaps TRBD1 (5 bases). The CDR3 runs 15 residues. Germline V gene data show CDR1 as SGDLS and CDR2 as YYNGEE. Deletions cut 0 bases from V and 2 bases from J, with 8 bases between. The CDR3 loop reads CASSVEAGTNEKLFF. In DNA form, the CDR3 reads TGTGCCAGCAGCGTAGAAGCAGGGACTAATGAAAAACTGTTTTTT.

The chain is built from TRBV19 and TRBJ2-5, with 9 bases that match TRBD1. With V trimmed by 6 bases and J by 4 bases, 3 bases remained unmatched. Germline CDR1 is LNHDA and CDR2 is SQIVND (reference sequence). The length of the CDR3 is 13 residues. The CDR3 reads CASRETGGETQYF. The CDR3 DNA reads TGTGCCAGTAGGGAGACAGGGGGAGAGACCCAGTACTTC.

This chain connects TRBV4-3 to TRBJ2-5, with D uncertain. The germline V gene has CDR1 LGHNA and CDR2 YSLEER. V lost 0 bases and J lost 4, with 12 bases in between. The CDR3 has 15 amino acids. DNA of the CDR3: TGCGCCAGCAGCCAAGAGGCGGCCGCCAGAGAGACCCAGTACTTC. Its protein is CASSQEAAARETQYF.

The rearrangement uses TRBV7-8 and TRBJ2-7, with 12 bases lining up with TRBD2. V was clipped by 5 bases and J by 0 bases; unmatched bases: 2. CDR1 and CDR2 (germline): SGHVS, FQNEAQ. The CDR3 contains 15 residues. In DNA form, the CDR3 reads TGTGCCAGCAGCCAGACTAGCGGGAGCTCCTACGAGCAGTACTTC. Residues: CASSQTSGSSYEQYF.

The gene calls are TRBV7-3 and TRBJ2-1; the match to TRBD2 covers 7 bases. From germline, CDR1 is SGHTA and CDR2 FQGTGA. The trim removed 3 bases at V and 3 bases at J, leaving 5 bases unmatched. This CDR3 contains 15 residues. The DNA for the CDR3 is TGTGCCAGCAGCTTGTCTCAGCGGGGCTACAATGAGCAGTTCTTC. Protein sequence: CASSLSQRGYNEQFF.

The rearrangement links TRBV30 to TRBJ1-5; D is possibly TRBD1 (5 bases). The CDR3 has 14 amino acids. Germline CDR1 reads GTSNPN; CDR2 reads SVGIG (reference sequence). V was pared by 1 base and J by 0 bases, with 7 bases between. For the CDR3, the DNA is TGTGCCTGGAGTGAAGGGGCTAGCAATCAGCCCCAGCATTTT. This codes for CAWSEGASNQPQHF.

On this clone itself: The sample carries other DNA sequences with the same CDR3. The V gene is TRBV6-6, the J gene TRBJ2-1, with 10 bases aligning to TRBD2. Germline loops: CDR1 MNHNY, CDR2 SVGAGI (reference sequence). The CDR3 is 16 residues long. The V and J ends lost 0 bases and 3 bases, in that order; junction bases with no gene match: 2. The CDR3 here is CASSYSPSGSYNEQFF. The DNA for the CDR3 is TGTGCCAGCAGTTACTCTCCTAGCGGGAGCTACAATGAGCAGTTCTTC.

The rearrangement links TRBV12-5 to TRBJ1-2; unclear D gene. Trimming stripped 5 bases from V and 4 bases from J, with 11 bases between. The CDR3 length is 13 residues. Germline V gives CDR1 LGHNT, CDR2 FRNRAP. This CDR3 reads CASGPGSSYGYTF. The CDR3 DNA is TGTGCTAGTGGTCCTGGGAGCAGCTATGGCTACACCTTC.

CDR3 protein: CASSSSGSYEQYF. CDR3 DNA: TGTGCCAGCAGCTCAAGCGGGAGTTACGAGCAGTACTTC. The chain carries TRBV7-9 and TRBJ2-7, with 8 bases matching TRBD2. This CDR3 has 13 amino acids. Germline CDR1 and CDR2: SEHNR and FQNEAQ (reference sequence). Trimming at V came to 4 bases and at J to 4 bases, leaving 3 bases not matched to a gene.

This chain uses TRBV18 with TRBJ2-5; TRBD2 agrees at 9 bases. Per germline, CDR1 KGHSH and CDR2 LQKENI. This CDR3 is built from 18 residues. V lost 5 bases and J lost 2; bases outside the gene matches: 15. The CDR3 loop is CASSSSGFSGSRQETQYF. CDR3 in DNA: TGTGCCAGCTCATCTTCCGGATTTAGCGGGAGCCGACAAGAGACCCAGTACTTC.

The chain is built from TRBV27 and TRBJ2-7; the match to TRBD1 covers 10 bases. CDR3 size: 15 residues. The germline V gene has CDR1 MNHEY and CDR2 SMNVEV (reference sequence). J lost 5 bases, V lost 5 bases, and 9 bases had no gene match. CDR3: CASSAVRDRGHEQYF. The CDR3 coding sequence is TGTGCCAGCAGTGCAGTCCGGGACAGGGGCCACGAGCAGTACTTC.

In DNA form, the CDR3 reads TGTGCCAGCAGCTGGACTAGCGCGACCACAGATACGCAGTATTTT. It codes for CASSWTSATTDTQYF. V gene TRBV7-3 combines with J gene TRBJ2-3; 9 bases are a match to TRBD2. With 4 bases clipped from V and 2 bases from J, the junction kept 4 bases outside the gene matches. CDR1 and CDR2 from the germline V gene are SGHTA and FQGTGA. This CDR3 comprises 15 residues.

The chain has TRBV7-9 and TRBJ1-5; TRBD1 is a possible D gene (5 bases). The CDR3 sequence is 14 residues long. Between the trimmed V and J ends, which lost 5 bases and 0 bases, there was a span of 8 bases. Germline V gene lookup returns CDR1 SEHNR and CDR2 FQNEAQ (reference sequence). CDR3 coding DNA: TGTGCCAGCAGCACGGGACTTAGCAATCAGCCCCAGCATTTT. Encoded protein: CASSTGLSNQPQHF.

This CDR3 reads CASSEVLSADTQYF. CDR3 bases: TGTGCCAGCAGTGAAGTCCTATCCGCAGATACGCAGTATTTT. The V and J genes are TRBV6-1 and TRBJ2-3; D gene uncertain. Germline lookup yields CDR1 MNHNS and CDR2 SASEGT. V was pared by 1 base and J by 4 bases, with 9 bases between. CDR3 length: 14 residues.

The chain recombines TRBV9 with TRBJ2-3; TRBD1 matches 7 bases. V lost 0 bases and J lost 2; bases outside the gene matches: 6. The CDR3 has 16 residues. Germline V gives CDR1 SGDLS, CDR2 YYNGEE. In nucleotides, the CDR3 is TGTGCCAGCAGCGTAGGCACAGGGGTTTACACAGATACGCAGTATTTT. Translating gives CASSVGTGVYTDTQYF.

This clone has just one count. V is TRBV27 and J is TRBJ2-7; 13 nucleotides agree with TRBD2. Trimming removed 5 bases from V and 3 bases from J; junction bases left unmatched: 4. The germline V gene has CDR1 MNHEY and CDR2 SMNVEV (reference sequence). The CDR3 totals 15 residues. The CDR3 DNA is TGTGCCAGCAGTCAGGGACTAGCGGGAATCTACGAGCAGTACTTC. This encodes CASSQGLAGIYEQYF.

This clone was seen just once. The rearrangement joins TRBV7-2 to TRBJ2-5, with 8 bases matching TRBD2. V lost 5 bases to trimming and J lost 5 bases; unmatched junction nucleotides: 7. Germline V gene sequence: CDR1 SGHTA, CDR2 FQGNSA. The CDR3 has 14 amino acids. In DNA form, the CDR3 reads TGTGCCAGCAGCCGGGACGGCGGGGGGGAGACCCAGTACTTC. This sequence encodes CASSRDGGGETQYF.